What follows is one T cell receptor (beta chain) and its context. Its antigen is not known. This entry belongs to a study of PD-1 blockade in mismatch repair-deficient tumors. Study-wide background: All were previously treated, progressing patients with eleven to twelve mismatch repair-deficient cancer types.

The study's findings and limits: Tumor-resident clones, often absent from pretreatment blood, expanded after pembrolizumab and then contracted.

Germline V gene sequence: CDR1 MRHNA, CDR2 SNTAGT. The ends lost 2 bases at V and 1 base at J; junction bases unmatched: 5. CDR3 length: 18 amino acids. The protocol was immunoSEQ multiplex PCR, while the TCRdb copy is restricted to in-frame clones and leaves out a portion. The sample carries approximately 25,000 clones, 83% recorded once. The sample was peripheral blood, taken 12 weeks after starting pembrolizumab. The J gene is TRBJ2-3, the V gene TRBV6-4; TRBD2 matches at 14 bases. The receptor was derived from an adult with mismatch repair-deficient cancer. The CDR3 spells CASSDGTSGSLGTDTQYF. The CDR3 DNA follows: TGTGCCAGCAGTGACGGGACTAGCGGGAGTCTGGGCACAGATACGCAGTATTTT.